This paragraph reports one TCR beta chain. It has no known antigen specificity. Base qualities are missing; no much larger clone stands one base away. As encoded in the germline V gene, CDR1 is MNHEY while CDR2 is SVGEGT. CDR3 length: 15 amino acids, cysteine to phenylalanine. Solely the CDR3 DNA is kept, with 45 bases framed from the first base. Trimming takes 6 bases from V and 1 base from J, and the germline ends sit 15 bases apart. Donors were a few dozen systemically healthy Caucasian individuals from Russia aged 6 to 90 years. Each donor gave 8 to 10 milliliters of peripheral blood, collected into EDTA-treated Vacutainer tubes. Ficoll-Paque density-gradient centrifugation was used to isolate PBMCs, with at least 6.5 million obtained per sample. Total RNA was extracted from PBMCs with Trizol reagent, with at least 6 micrograms obtained per sample. Naive CD45RAhigh/CD27high T cell percentages were measured by flow cytometry on a PBMC aliquot from every donor.

These data originate in a study of blood T cells in healthy people across ages (dated by TCRdb to between 2014 and 2017). With respect to the entire study: Template switching captured roughly one uniquely barcoded TCR beta cDNA molecule per two T cells in model experiments. The study measured age-related changes in TCR beta repertoire diversity using deep sequencing normalized with unique cDNA molecular identifiers. The donors were divided into four age groups: young (average around 15 years), middle-aged (approximately 42), aged (about 62) and long-lived (around 80). To avoid experimental bias, donors of different ages were spread randomly across the sequencing lanes. For two donors (one aged 18 to 30 and one aged 80 or older), the study analyzed two additional independent replicas of 1 million unique cDNA reads from the same blood draw. What the study reported, not specific to this receptor: Since profiling was done on bulk unsorted PBMCs, naive and antigen-experienced compartments could not be conclusively compared. The CMV infection status of donors was not known, potentially confounding age-related changes in expanded clonotypes. Compared with the aged group, the long-lived group had more naive CD4+ T cells, fewer expanded clones and increased TCR diversity, a pattern suggesting age selection. As age increased, observed TCR beta diversity per million T cells dropped in a roughly linear way, and a significant reduction was already evident by age about 40. Total diversity estimates from one million sequenced T cells were considered lower bounds and underestimates. A strong correlation was found between observed TCR beta diversity and the percentage of naive T cells measured by flow cytometry.

Library preparation was by 5' RACE. The data were produced on an Illumina HiSeq 2500. The second PCR ran for roughly 7 to 12 cycles and used a J-beta primer mix along with a sample-barcoded 5' primer. A template-switch 5' adaptor carrying 12 random nucleotides introduced a unique molecular identifier onto each TCR beta cDNA molecule. At least 2.5 million CDR3-containing paired-end reads were obtained from each sample. First-strand cDNA was synthesized from all RNA with the Mint cDNA synthesis kit, primed by a TRBC-specific oligonucleotide. All cDNA was treated with uracil-DNA glycosylase and then went through a first 18-cycle PCR with the universal primers M1SS and BC2_uni_R. As for how the authors treated the data: Each sample was normalized by randomly selecting 1 million high-quality reads, each carrying a distinct molecular identifier. Reads with shared molecular identifiers were discarded instead of being binned into consensus sequences. MiTCR, with a Q25 quality threshold and the strictest error-elimination algorithm, was used for CDR3 identification, clonotype clustering and error correction. A nonparametric unseen species model with Euler transformation was used to estimate lower-bound total TCR beta diversity. TCRdb handled the public reads itself, with Q25 trimming in fastp and clone calling in MiXCR, and kept productive beta chains. Rows are unified per CDR3 protein, each entry keeping the most common DNA and genes. What appears here as the V and J calls and clone size reflects TCRdb's work, not the paper's. The sample data list 550,000 to 750,000 distinct CDR3 sequences, and around 20% of these were observed just once. The leading ten clones occupy 3.6% of the sample.

The rearrangement combines TRBV6-2 or TRBV6-3 with TRBJ2-5; perhaps TRBD2 is the D gene, with 6 bases matching. The sample was blood. The receptor was derived from a man aged 65 to 85 in good health. The bases read TGTGCCAGCAGCCGATACCGGCGGGGCCAAGAGACCCAGTACTTC. Its translation reads: CASSRYRRGQETQYF.